The following is a T cell receptor (beta chain) sequence with its context. The protocol was immunoSEQ multiplex PCR, while the TCRdb copy is restricted to in-frame clones and leaves out a portion. This sample has around 270,000 clones, with roughly 85% found just once. V was trimmed by 6 bases and J by 0 bases, leaving 15 bases between them. The CDR3 spans 15 residues. CDR1 and CDR2 from the germline V gene are MNHEY and SVGAGI. The data were taken from a study of Ad26.COV2.S vaccination and SARS-CoV-2 variants. The treatment: roughly 20 received Ad26.COV2.S at low or high dose, single or two shots; 5 received placebo; per-sample allocation not given. The investigators took samples on day 63 after the first vaccine or placebo injection.

The chain recombines TRBV6-5 with TRBJ2-7, with D tentatively TRBD2 (6 bases). This material consisted of peripheral blood, taken in a trial of Ad26.COV2.S vaccine versus placebo. The receptor's source is a person between 18 and 59 years old who received the Ad26.COV2.S COVID-19 vaccine or a placebo. CDR3 loop: CASREGPSPSYEQYV. The CDR3, as DNA: TGTGCCAGCAGGGAGGGACCATCCCCCTCCTACGAGCAGTACGTC.